These 27 T cell receptor beta chains were sequenced from one sample in a study of cytomegalovirus exposure and HLA in healthy donors. Generated by immunoSEQ multiplex PCR, the TCRdb table keeps only in-frame clones and is missing some. Seen here are about 71,000 clones, about 94% observed once, and the top ten hold under 1.3%. Sequencing input: PBMCs. The origin of the receptors is a woman aged 18-29 years in good health and CMV-seronegative.

J is TRBJ2-2 and V is TRBV30; 10 nucleotides agree with TRBD2. Unmatched junction bases numbered 12, after V lost 5 bases and J lost 6 bases. Germline V gene lookup returns CDR1 GTSNPN and CDR2 SVGIG (reference sequence). The length of the CDR3 is 16 residues. The CDR3 is CAWAYLTSGSAGELFF. The CDR3, as DNA: TGTGCCTGGGCCTACTTGACTAGCGGGTCCGCCGGGGAGCTGTTTTTT.

The chain couples TRBV6-1 to TRBJ2-7; 10 nucleotides agree with TRBD1. The junction had 3 bases not matched to a gene; V was cut back by 3 bases and J by 1 base. Per the germline V gene, CDR1 is MNHNS and CDR2 is SASEGT. The CDR3 is 15 residues long. The CDR3 here is CASSEWTGGSYEQYF. For the CDR3, the DNA is TGTGCCAGCAGTGAGTGGACAGGGGGTTCCTACGAGCAGTACTTC.

J is TRBJ2-3 and V is TRBV7-3, with a possible D match to TRBD2 (7 bases). CDR3 length: 16 residues. The germline gives CDR1 SGHTA, CDR2 FQGTGA. V lost 2 bases and J lost 4, with 16 bases in between. CDR3 loop: CASSLLGGAVADTQYF. The CDR3 region has the DNA TGTGCCAGCAGCTTATTAGGGGGGGCAGTGGCAGATACGCAGTATTTT.

The gene calls are TRBV10-3 and TRBJ1-2; D uncertain. This CDR3 is built from 13 residues. Per germline, CDR1 ENHRY and CDR2 SYGVKD. Trimming took 2 bases from V and 6 from J, leaving 10 bases between them. CDR3 amino acids: CAISELSFNGYTF. The DNA for the CDR3 is TGTGCCATCAGTGAGCTTAGTTTTAATGGCTACACCTTC.

The V and J genes are TRBV5-5 and TRBJ2-7; possible D gene TRBD1, 6 bases. V lost 0 bases to trimming and J lost 1 base, with 8 bases between them. The CDR3 is 14 amino acids. The germline V gene has CDR1 SGHKS and CDR2 YYEKEE (reference sequence). The CDR3 sequence: CASSLGTASYEQYF. In DNA form, the CDR3 reads TGTGCCAGCAGCTTGGGGACAGCTTCCTACGAGCAGTACTTC.

The chain has TRBV6-1 and TRBJ2-3, with 9 bases matching TRBD2. The junction had 1 base not matched to a gene; V was cut back by 1 base and J by 2 bases. Looked up from germline, CDR1 is MNHNS and CDR2 is SASEGT. This CDR3 has 15 residues. As DNA, the CDR3 is TGTGCCAGCAGTGAAGGCGGGGGGGCCACAGATACGCAGTATTTT. Protein sequence: CASSEGGGATDTQYF.

This clone is a singleton in its sample. The rearrangement links TRBV5-5 to TRBJ2-7, with TRBD1 as a possible D gene (6 bases). The CDR3 extends over 16 amino acids. Germline CDR1 reads SGHKS; CDR2 reads YYEKEE (reference sequence). V gave up 0 bases and J gave up 2 bases, with 15 bases separating them. The chain's CDR3 is CASSLEADGTPYEQYF. CDR3 DNA sequence: TGTGCCAGCAGCTTGGAAGCCGACGGGACACCCTACGAGCAGTACTTC.

The chain has TRBV5-4 and TRBJ1-4, with 7 bases that match TRBD1. V was clipped by 4 bases and J by 0 bases; unmatched bases: 15. The CDR3 spans 19 residues. Germline CDR1 SGHNT, CDR2 YYREEE (reference sequence). The CDR3 is CASSPLGGRGRSTNEKLFF. CDR3 coding DNA: TGTGCCAGCAGCCCCCTAGGTGGTAGGGGGCGGTCAACTAATGAAAAACTGTTTTTT.

The chain couples TRBV13 to TRBJ2-1; D unclear. This CDR3 spans 11 amino acids. Trimming left V 5 bases short and J 6 bases short, with 5 bases between. Germline CDR1 PRHDT, CDR2 FYEKMQ (reference sequence). CDR3 region: CASSTGNEQFF. The CDR3 coding sequence is TGTGCCAGCAGCACCGGCAATGAGCAGTTCTTC.

The DNA of the CDR3 is TGTGCCAGCAGCTTGACAGGGGTGGGAGATACGCAGTATTTT. Residues: CASSLTGVGDTQYF. This chain links TRBV7-3 with TRBJ2-3, with TRBD1 matching over 8 bases. CDR1 and CDR2 from the germline V gene are SGHTA and FQGTGA. After removal of 3 bases from V and 5 bases from J, the junction contained 4 bases not matched to a gene. This CDR3 has 14 amino acids.

In this sample, this clone turned up once. V and J are TRBV9 and TRBJ2-3; 9 bases line up with TRBD2. The CDR3 extends over 17 amino acids. In germline, CDR1 is SGDLS, CDR2 YYNGEE. The junction had 10 bases not matched to a gene; V was cut back by 4 bases and J by 1 base. CDR3 residues: CASSQIPSSGGTDTQYF. CDR3 sequence (DNA): TGTGCCAGCAGCCAGATCCCTTCTAGCGGGGGCACAGATACGCAGTATTTT.

V gene TRBV12-5 combines with J gene TRBJ2-3, with D tentatively TRBD1 (6 bases). Germline V gene sequence: CDR1 LGHNT, CDR2 FRNRAP. The V end lost 1 base, the J end lost 6 bases, and 14 bases lay between the germline ends. CDR3 size: 15 residues. CDR3: CASGLDSQGPDTQYF. The CDR3 coding sequence is TGTGCTAGTGGTTTGGATTCACAGGGTCCGGATACGCAGTATTTT.

As DNA, the CDR3 is TGCGCCAGCAGCCCCTTTAGCGGGAGTGACTACGAGCAGTACTTC. Residues: CASSPFSGSDYEQYF. This sequence joins TRBV4-1 and TRBJ2-7, with 9 bases that match TRBD2. This CDR3 has 15 residues. CDR1 and CDR2 (germline): MGHRA, YSYEKL. V shed 4 bases and J 3 bases; nucleotides not matched to a gene: 7.

This chain's CDR3 is CASSLAGRGTDTQYF. DNA of the CDR3: TGTGCCAGCAGCTTGGCCGGGCGGGGAACAGATACGCAGTATTTT. The chain is built from TRBV5-6 and TRBJ2-3; maybe TRBD2 (6 bases). CDR1 and CDR2 (germline): SGHDT, YYEEEE. V was pared by 0 bases and J by 3 bases, with 11 bases between. The CDR3 contains 15 residues. The full variable domain, with the rest looked up from reference TRBV5-6 and TRBJ2-3, is DAGVTQSPTHLIKTRGQQVTLRCSPKSGHDTVSWYQQALGQGPQFIFQYYEEEERQRGNFPDRFSGHQFPNYSSELNVNALLLGDSALYLCASSLAGRGTDTQYFGPGTRLTVL.

The chain couples TRBV7-9 to TRBJ2-3, with 7 bases fitting TRBD1. Germline CDR1 and CDR2: SEHNR and FQNEAQ (reference sequence). This CDR3 is built from 12 residues. V dropped 6 bases and J dropped 3; count of bases not matched to a gene: 0. The CDR3 DNA reads TGTGCCAGCAGGGGACAGACAGATACGCAGTATTTT. It yields the protein CASRGQTDTQYF.

This clone appeared a single time. V and J are TRBV7-2 and TRBJ2-5; D gene unclear. Germline values: CDR1 SGHTA, CDR2 FQGNSA. Trimming pared 4 bases from V and 3 bases from J, leaving 9 bases between. The CDR3 is 13 amino acids. The CDR3 DNA follows: TGTGCCAGCAGCTCGACTCTAAAAGAGACCCAGTACTTC. This codes for CASSSTLKETQYF.

This clone was seen only a few times. The chain links TRBV6-5 to TRBJ2-2; 7 bases line up with TRBD1. Losses at the gene ends were 2 bases for V and 4 bases for J; bases not matched to a gene: 4. CDR1 MNHEY and CDR2 SVGAGI come from the germline V gene. The CDR3 is made up of 15 amino acids. CDR3: CASSYRQGSTGELFF. As DNA, the CDR3 is TGTGCCAGCAGTTACCGACAGGGAAGCACCGGGGAGCTGTTTTTT.

The rearrangement uses TRBV5-1 and TRBJ2-3, with 7 positions matching TRBD2. In germline, CDR1 is SGHRS, CDR2 YFSETQ. After removal of 3 bases from V and 4 bases from J, the junction contained 5 bases not matched to a gene. The CDR3 sequence is 14 residues long. The CDR3 spells CASSSATSPDTQYF. CDR3 DNA: TGCGCCAGCAGCTCTGCGACTAGCCCAGATACGCAGTATTTT.

This clone was seen just once. J is TRBJ2-7 and V is TRBV30; D might be TRBD2 (7 bases). Germline values: CDR1 GTSNPN, CDR2 SVGIG (reference sequence). The CDR3 is 13 amino acids. The ends were cut back, 2 bases at V and 2 bases at J, with 10 bases in the middle. The CDR3 loop reads CAWSWGGPYEQYF. The CDR3 DNA reads TGTGCCTGGAGTTGGGGGGGCCCCTACGAGCAGTACTTC.

The V call is TRBV28, the J call TRBJ2-7, with D maybe TRBD2 (6 bases). Between the trimmed V and J ends, which lost 6 bases and 0 bases, there was a span of 15 bases. The CDR3 is 15 residues long. Germline-derived CDR1 and CDR2 are MDHEN and SYDVKM. The CDR3 protein is CASSRGASASYEQYF. In DNA form, the CDR3 reads TGTGCCAGCAGCCGCGGGGCTAGCGCCTCCTACGAGCAGTACTTC.

The V and J genes are TRBV10-1 and TRBJ2-1, with D maybe TRBD2 (6 bases). The ends were cut back, 3 bases at V and 6 bases at J, with 15 bases in the middle. The germline CDR1 and CDR2 sequences are WNHNN and SYGVQD (reference sequence). This CDR3 spans 15 amino acids. DNA of the CDR3: TGCGCCAGCAGTGATCCCGGGGAGGCCTCCAATGAGCAGTTCTTC. Translation gives CASSDPGEASNEQFF.

The chain carries TRBV12-5 and TRBJ2-6, with TRBD1 matching over 9 bases. CDR3 size: 19 residues. V lost 0 bases and J lost 0; bases outside the gene matches: 6. The germline V gene encodes CDR1 LGHNT and CDR2 FRNRAP. CDR3 coding DNA: TGTGCTAGTGGTTTGGTACTGGGGACAGGGTACTCTGGGGCCAACGTCCTGACTTTC. This codes for CASGLVLGTGYSGANVLTF.

The rearrangement uses TRBV9 and TRBJ2-7; TRBD1 is a possible D gene (5 bases). The CDR3 is 14 residues long. CDR1 is SGDLS, CDR2 YYNGEE, per germline. Trimming removed 0 bases at V and 2 bases at J, with 9 bases between. Here the CDR3 DNA reads TGTGCCAGCAGCGTAGGCGACAGTCCCTACGAGCAGTACTTC. Translated: CASSVGDSPYEQYF.

DNA for the CDR3: TGTGCCAGCAGGGGGGACAGGGGAGTCAATGAAAAACTGTTTTTT. This codes for CASRGDRGVNEKLFF. The chain has TRBV2 and TRBJ1-4, with TRBD1 matching over 10 bases. Germline CDR1 is SNHLY and CDR2 is FYNNEI. V dropped 6 bases and J dropped 5; count of bases not matched to a gene: 6. The CDR3 runs 15 residues. Full variable domain (outside the CDR3, taken from reference TRBV2 and TRBJ1-4): EPEVTQTPSHQVTQMGQEVILRCVPISNHLYFYWYRQILGQKVEFLVSFYNNEISEKSEIFDDQFSVERPDGSNFTLKIRSTKLEDSAMYFCASRGDRGVNEKLFFGSGTQLSVL.

This chain joins TRBV6-4 and TRBJ2-2; 9 nucleotides agree with TRBD1. V was clipped by 5 bases and J by 7 bases; unmatched bases: 11. Germline assignment: CDR1 MRHNA and CDR2 SNTAGT. The CDR3 spans 16 residues. The CDR3 DNA reads as TGTGCCAGCAGTACTTCCGGGACAGGGCTGATCGGGGAGCTGTTTTTT. Residues: CASSTSGTGLIGELFF.

This clone has only a few counts. The rearrangement uses TRBV30 and TRBJ2-1, with 8 bases lining up with TRBD2. This CDR3 spans 14 amino acids. Germline CDR1 and CDR2: GTSNPN and SVGIG (reference sequence). After removal of 2 bases from V and 4 bases from J, the junction contained 4 bases not matched to a gene. This chain's CDR3 is CAWSWASGYNEQFF. CDR3 coding DNA: TGTGCCTGGAGTTGGGCTAGCGGGTACAATGAGCAGTTCTTC. The full variable domain, in which reference TRBV30 and TRBJ2-1 provide the parts outside the CDR3, is SQTIHQWPATLVQPVGSPLSLECTVEGTSNPNLYWYRQAAGRGLQLLFYSVGIGQISSEVPQNLSASRPQDRQFILSSKKLLLSDSGFYLCAWSWASGYNEQFFGPGTRLTVL.

The chain uses TRBV12-5 and TRBJ2-5; 10 nucleotides agree with TRBD2. Trimming cost V 1 base and J 2 bases; bases outside gene matches: 1. CDR3 length: 15 amino acids. From germline, CDR1 is LGHNT and CDR2 FRNRAP. CDR3 residues: CASGLGLAGQETQYF. The CDR3 bases are TGTGCTAGTGGTTTGGGACTAGCGGGTCAAGAGACCCAGTACTTC. Full variable domain (missing parts from reference TRBV12-5 and TRBJ2-5): DARVTQTPRHKVTEMGQEVTMRCQPILGHNTVFWYRQTMMQGLELLAYFRNRAPLDDSGMPKDRFSAEMPDATLATLKIQPSEPRDSAVYFCASGLGLAGQETQYFGPGTRLLVL.